The 19 T cell receptor beta chains listed next were all sequenced from one sample in a study of persistence of HIV-infected CD4 T cells (dated by TCRdb to the early 2020s). The immunoSEQ hsTCRB assay version 4, run in survey mode, was used to sequence TCRbeta repertoires from genomic DNA. Sourced from immuneACCESS, this table was stored by TCRdb with only in-frame sequences that have V and J called. A share of the clones is absent; for the studies checked, an unresolved V gene accounts for under half, and the remainder has no known explanation. In this sample the table shows about 40,000 clones, around 78% of which occur a single time. 12% to 15% of the sample goes to the ten largest clones. The treatment or condition label for this specimen denotes: suppressive antiretroviral therapy. A pool of overlapping 15-mer peptides from HIV-1 Gag, at 0.8 to 1 ug per peptide per mL, was used to stimulate the cells. Memory CD4+ T cells that did not respond, being CD40L-negative, CD69-negative and CD45RO-high, were sorted as memory populations depleted of antigen-responding cells.

Their specific antigens are unknown. The sample consisted of CD4+ T cells sorted from PBMCs after roughly 20-hour stimulation, taken from a patient who received antiretroviral therapy. In the paper's terms, the cell subset or site label means: CD40L-CD69- CD45RO-high memory CD4 T cells not responding to Gag peptides. The receptors originated from an adult man with HIV who was CMV-seropositive.

V and J are TRBV24-1 and TRBJ2-5; the match to TRBD2 covers 10 bases. The length of the CDR3 is 18 residues. V was clipped by 3 bases and J by 2 bases; unmatched bases: 11. CDR1 and CDR2 (germline): KGHDR, SFDVKD. CDR3 DNA: TGTGCCACCAGTGATGCCTCCTCGGGAGCGGGGGGGCAAGAGACCCAGTACTTC. Amino acid sequence: CATSDASSGAGGQETQYF.

The table lists this clone with a count of one. Here the CDR3 reads CAWRVSLGYTF. The CDR3 DNA reads as TGTGCCTGGAGGGTCTCTCTGGGCTACACCTTC. V is TRBV30 and J is TRBJ1-2, with D hard to call. The CDR3 extends over 11 amino acids. CDR1 and CDR2 (germline): GTSNPN, SVGIG (reference sequence). The ends were cut back, 3 bases at V and 8 bases at J, with 10 bases in the middle.

The V call is TRBV19, the J call TRBJ2-7; 14 positions match TRBD2. J was trimmed by 2 bases and V by 5 bases; bases with no gene match: 5. The CDR3 runs to 16 residues. The germline gives CDR1 LNHDA, CDR2 SQIVND (reference sequence). CDR3 in DNA: TGTGCCAGTAGTCCCGGGACTAGCGGGAGCCCCTACGAGCAGTACTTC. It is translated as CASSPGTSGSPYEQYF.

The chain has TRBV7-8 and TRBJ2-7; 12 positions match TRBD2. Unmatched junction bases numbered 2, after V lost 5 bases and J lost 6 bases. Looked up from germline, CDR1 is SGHVS and CDR2 is FQNEAQ. The CDR3 spans 13 residues. CDR3 region: CASSTGLAGEQYF. The CDR3 DNA reads as TGTGCCAGCAGCACGGGACTAGCGGGCGAGCAGTACTTC.

The CDR3, as DNA: TGTGCCAGCAGTACCGGGGACAGGGGGCGCAGTGATGAGCAGTTCTTC. This encodes CASSTGDRGRSDEQFF. The chain links TRBV25-1 to TRBJ2-1; 12 bases align to TRBD1. V lost 5 bases to trimming and J lost 8 bases; unmatched junction nucleotides: 10. Germline V gene data show CDR1 as MGHDK and CDR2 as SYGVNS. The CDR3 length is 16 residues.

V and J are TRBV5-8 and TRBJ1-1; no reliable D call. CDR1 and CDR2 (germline): SGHTS, YDEGEE. The CDR3 extends over 12 amino acids. V lost 6 bases, J lost 4 bases, and 10 bases lay in between. CDR3 sequence reads: CASNHRRTEAFF. DNA of the CDR3: TGTGCCAGCAACCATAGGCGCACTGAAGCTTTCTTT.

The chain employs TRBV2 and TRBJ2-5; D call uncertain. The V end lost 3 bases, the J end lost 5 bases, and 7 bases lay between the germline ends. CDR1 and CDR2 from the germline V gene are SNHLY and FYNNEI. This CDR3 is 12 amino acids long. The DNA for the CDR3 is TGTGCCAGCAGTGACCTCCGGGAGACCCAGTACTTC. Its protein product is CASSDLRETQYF.

A few counts support this clone. The chain joins TRBV5-6 to TRBJ1-5, with 8 bases that match TRBD1. The germline gives CDR1 SGHDT, CDR2 YYEEEE. Trimming removed 2 bases from V and 5 bases from J; junction bases left unmatched: 6. The CDR3 length is 15 residues. The chain's CDR3 is CASSFRDRGYQPQHF. In nucleotides, the CDR3 is TGTGCCAGCAGCTTCAGAGACAGGGGCTATCAGCCCCAGCATTTT.

This clone has just a few counts. The chain links TRBV2 to TRBJ1-2; D gene uncertain. The germline CDR1 and CDR2 sequences are SNHLY and FYNNEI. The CDR3 length is 11 residues. The V gene lost 2 bases and the J gene lost 7 bases, with 5 bases spanning the gap. CDR3 residues: CASSERVGYTF. The CDR3 nucleotides are TGTGCCAGCAGTGAAAGGGTTGGCTACACCTTC.

This clone was recorded a few times. V and J are TRBV27 and TRBJ1-6; the match to TRBD1 covers 7 bases. This CDR3 has 17 residues. Germline V lookup: CDR1 MNHEY, CDR2 SMNVEV (reference sequence). J gave up 0 bases and V 4 bases, and 6 bases lay outside the gene matches. The CDR3 loop reads CASSSGQSSSYNSPLHF. CDR3 nucleotides: TGTGCCAGCAGTTCGGGACAGTCGAGCTCCTATAATTCACCCCTCCACTTT.

The gene calls are TRBV6-5 and TRBJ2-7; possibly TRBD1 or TRBD2 for D (5 bases each). Germline loops: CDR1 MNHEY, CDR2 SVGAGI. CDR3 length: 13 amino acids. Trimming shortened V by 6 bases and J by 3 bases, and 12 bases separated the two germline ends. The CDR3 spells CASSLPGSYEQYF. As DNA, the CDR3 is TGTGCCAGCAGCCTCCCAGGGAGCTACGAGCAGTACTTC.

The J gene is TRBJ1-2, the V gene TRBV4-2; D is unresolved. The V end was cut by 1 base, the J end by 5 bases, with 2 bases between. Germline V gives CDR1 LGHNA, CDR2 YNFKEQ. The CDR3 covers 11 residues. The CDR3 here is CASSQGYGYTF. CDR3 coding DNA: TGTGCCAGCAGCCAAGGGTATGGCTACACCTTC.

The J gene is TRBJ1-3, the V gene TRBV4-3, with no clear D. Germline CDR1 LGHNA, CDR2 YSLEER. CDR3 length equals 16 residues. V dropped 0 bases and J dropped 2 bases, with 11 bases sitting between them. CDR3 protein: CASSQDLGQPGNTIYF. In DNA form, the CDR3 reads TGCGCCAGCAGCCAAGATCTCGGGCAGCCTGGAAACACCATATATTTT.

The chain joins TRBV29-1 to TRBJ1-2, with D possibly matching TRBD1 (5 bases). From germline, CDR1 is SQVTM and CDR2 ANQGSEA. Trimming shortened V by 0 bases and J by 2 bases, and 10 bases separated the two germline ends. This CDR3 region has 14 residues. For the CDR3, the DNA is TGCAGCGTTGAAGATGGGCAGGGCAACTATGGCTACACCTTC. As protein: CSVEDGQGNYGYTF.

The genes are TRBV12-3 or TRBV12-4 and TRBJ2-7; D uncertain. Trimming removed 3 bases at V and 5 bases at J, with 11 bases between. CDR3 length: 13 amino acids. The CDR3 is CASSFVRWDEQYF. Here the CDR3 DNA reads TGTGCCAGCAGTTTTGTCCGTTGGGACGAGCAGTACTTC.

The rearrangement uses TRBV7-6 and TRBJ1-2, with D maybe TRBD1 (5 bases). V lost 1 base and J lost 7, with 10 bases in between. Germline V gene lookup returns CDR1 SGHVS and CDR2 FNYEAQ. The CDR3 has 13 amino acids. In DNA, the CDR3 is TGTGCCAGCAGCTTAGGCAGGGACGGTGGCTACACCTTC. The encoded protein is CASSLGRDGGYTF.

The chain couples TRBV2 to TRBJ1-2; D may be TRBD1 (6 bases). This CDR3 has 14 residues. V lost 6 bases, J lost 4 bases, and 15 bases lay in between. Germline-derived CDR1 and CDR2 are SNHLY and FYNNEI. CDR3 sequence (DNA): TGTGCCAGCAGGGGGGGCCAGGCCGTCTATGGCTACACCTTC. Its translation: CASRGGQAVYGYTF.

This sequence joins TRBV7-8 and TRBJ2-7; 9 nucleotides match TRBD2. The ends lost 1 base at V and 4 bases at J; junction bases unmatched: 5. Germline loops: CDR1 SGHVS, CDR2 FQNEAQ. The CDR3 runs 15 residues. The CDR3 is CASSLDSGSLYEQYF. The CDR3 DNA is TGTGCCAGCAGCTTAGATAGCGGGAGTTTATACGAGCAGTACTTC.

The rearrangement links TRBV6-1 to TRBJ1-5; D is perhaps TRBD1 (6 bases). Germline V gene sequence: CDR1 MNHNS, CDR2 SASEGT. The CDR3 is 15 residues long. The germline V and J ends were trimmed by 1 base and 9 bases, with 16 bases remaining between them. CDR3 sequence (DNA): TGTGCCAGCAGTGAAGAGGGGGGGCGGGGGAGGCCCCAGCATTTT. The encoded protein is CASSEEGGRGRPQHF.